This T cell receptor beta chain emerged from a study of cytomegalovirus exposure and HLA in healthy donors. Overall study: In an early release, HLA-typed donors contributed tens of millions of unique TCR sequences. Study-level findings and limits: Researchers counted around 180 TCR beta chains as cytomegalovirus-associated. Analyzed later, association rates of TCRs varied across HLA loci, with DRB1 most and HLA-C fewest.

With 60 Vbeta and 13 Jbeta primers, the PCR was carried out. Here immunoSEQ multiplex PCR was the method, and the copy in TCRdb shows in-frame clones only, minus some. The sample lists around 150,000 clones, about 80% occurring once. A word on this clone: The antigen remains undetermined. A read error may account for a junction end that differs from germline.

Germline loops: CDR1 LNHDA, CDR2 SQIVND (reference sequence). The CDR3 is made up of 14 amino acids. The chain recombines TRBV19 with TRBJ1-1, with TRBD1 identical over 9 bases. Sequencing used PBMCs. The TCR sequence derives from a man in his forties in good health and CMV-seropositive. CDR3 in DNA: TGTGCCAGTACTATACAGGGGGCGAGCACTGAAGCTTTCTTT. Translation: CASTIQGASTEAFF.